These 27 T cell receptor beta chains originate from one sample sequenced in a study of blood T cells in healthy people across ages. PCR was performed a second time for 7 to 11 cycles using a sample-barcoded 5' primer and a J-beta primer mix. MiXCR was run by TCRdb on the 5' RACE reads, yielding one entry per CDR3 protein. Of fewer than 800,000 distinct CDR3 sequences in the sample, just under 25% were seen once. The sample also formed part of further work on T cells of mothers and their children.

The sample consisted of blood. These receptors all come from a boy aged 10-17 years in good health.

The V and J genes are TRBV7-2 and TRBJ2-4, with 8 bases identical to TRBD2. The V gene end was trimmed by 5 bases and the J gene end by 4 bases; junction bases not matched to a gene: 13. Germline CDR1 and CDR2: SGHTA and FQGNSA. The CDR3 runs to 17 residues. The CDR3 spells CASSPLGTSTLKNIQYF. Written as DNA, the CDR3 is TGTGCCAGCAGCCCACTTGGGACTAGTACCCTTAAAAACATTCAGTACTTC.

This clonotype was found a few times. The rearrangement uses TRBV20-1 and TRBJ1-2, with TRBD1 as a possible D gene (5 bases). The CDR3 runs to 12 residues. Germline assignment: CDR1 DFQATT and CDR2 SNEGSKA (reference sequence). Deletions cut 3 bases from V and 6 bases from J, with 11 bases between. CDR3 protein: CSASIGADGYTF. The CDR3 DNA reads TGCAGTGCTAGTATAGGGGCCGATGGCTACACCTTC.

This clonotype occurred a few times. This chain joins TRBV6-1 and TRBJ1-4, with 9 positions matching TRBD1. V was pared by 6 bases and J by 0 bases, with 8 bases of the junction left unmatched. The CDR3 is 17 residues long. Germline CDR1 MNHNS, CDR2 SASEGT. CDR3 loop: CASRETGGLATNEKLFF. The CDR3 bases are TGTGCCAGCAGGGAGACAGGGGGATTAGCAACTAATGAAAAACTGTTTTTT.

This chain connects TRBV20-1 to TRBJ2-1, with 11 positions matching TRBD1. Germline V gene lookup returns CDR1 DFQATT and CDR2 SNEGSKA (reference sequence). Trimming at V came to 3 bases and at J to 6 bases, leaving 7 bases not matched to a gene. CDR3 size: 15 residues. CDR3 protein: CSARGWGQGVNEQFF. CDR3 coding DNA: TGCAGTGCTAGGGGTTGGGGACAGGGGGTCAATGAGCAGTTCTTC.

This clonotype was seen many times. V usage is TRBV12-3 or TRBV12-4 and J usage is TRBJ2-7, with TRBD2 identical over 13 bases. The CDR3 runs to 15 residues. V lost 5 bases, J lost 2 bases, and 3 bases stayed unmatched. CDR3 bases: TGTGCCAGCAGTCCACTAGCGGGAGGGCCCTACGAGCAGTACTTC. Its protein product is CASSPLAGGPYEQYF.

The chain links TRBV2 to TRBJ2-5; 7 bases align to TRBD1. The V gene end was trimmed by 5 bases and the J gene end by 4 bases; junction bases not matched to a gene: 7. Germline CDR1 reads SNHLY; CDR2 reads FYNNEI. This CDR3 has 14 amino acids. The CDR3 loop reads CASSWTGSPETQYF. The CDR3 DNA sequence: TGTGCCAGCAGTTGGACAGGTTCACCAGAGACCCAGTACTTC.

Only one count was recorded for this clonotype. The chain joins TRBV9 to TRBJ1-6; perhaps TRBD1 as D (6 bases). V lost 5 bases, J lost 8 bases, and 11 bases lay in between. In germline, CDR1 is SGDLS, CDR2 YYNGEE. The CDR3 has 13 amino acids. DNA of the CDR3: TGTGCCAGCAGTACAGGGCCGGATTCACCCCTCCACTTT. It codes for CASSTGPDSPLHF.

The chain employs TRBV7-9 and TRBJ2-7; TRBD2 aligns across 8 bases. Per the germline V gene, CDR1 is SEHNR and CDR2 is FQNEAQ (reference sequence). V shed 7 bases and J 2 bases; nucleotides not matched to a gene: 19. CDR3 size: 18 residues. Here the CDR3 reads CASTTLLSTSEGAYEQYF. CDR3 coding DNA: TGTGCCAGCACCACCCTACTTTCGACTAGCGAGGGGGCCTACGAGCAGTACTTC.

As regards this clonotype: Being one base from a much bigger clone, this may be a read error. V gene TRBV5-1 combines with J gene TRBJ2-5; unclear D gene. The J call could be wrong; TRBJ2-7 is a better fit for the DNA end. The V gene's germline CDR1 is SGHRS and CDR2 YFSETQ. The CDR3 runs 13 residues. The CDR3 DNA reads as TGCGCCAGCAGCTTGTACAGTGCCTACGAGCAGTACTTC. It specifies CASSLYSAYEQYF.

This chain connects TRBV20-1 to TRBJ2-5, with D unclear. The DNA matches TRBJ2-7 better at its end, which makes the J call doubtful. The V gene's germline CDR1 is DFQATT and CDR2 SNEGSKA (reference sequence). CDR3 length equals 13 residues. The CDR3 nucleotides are TGCAGTGCTAGCTCGCGGCCTCCATACGAGCAGTACTTC. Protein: CSASSRPPYEQYF.

CDR3 loop: CASSPWTGSETQYF. The CDR3 nucleotides read TGTGCCAGCAGCCCATGGACAGGGTCAGAGACCCAGTACTTC. This chain connects TRBV7-2 to TRBJ2-5, with 8 bases fitting TRBD1. Trimming cost V 5 bases and J 4 bases; bases outside gene matches: 6. The CDR3 runs 14 residues. CDR1 is SGHTA and CDR2 is FQGNSA in the germline V gene.

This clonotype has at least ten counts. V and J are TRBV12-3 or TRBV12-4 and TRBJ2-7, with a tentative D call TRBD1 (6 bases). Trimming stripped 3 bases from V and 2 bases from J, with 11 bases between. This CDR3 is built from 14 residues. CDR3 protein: CASSFFNRAYEQYF. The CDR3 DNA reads TGTGCCAGCAGTTTTTTCAACAGGGCCTACGAGCAGTACTTC.

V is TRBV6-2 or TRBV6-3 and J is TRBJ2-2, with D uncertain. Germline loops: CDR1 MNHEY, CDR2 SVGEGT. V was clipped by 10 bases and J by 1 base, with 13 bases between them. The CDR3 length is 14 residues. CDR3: CATQFRVNTGELFF. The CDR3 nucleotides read TGTGCCACCCAATTTAGGGTGAACACCGGGGAGCTGTTTTTT.

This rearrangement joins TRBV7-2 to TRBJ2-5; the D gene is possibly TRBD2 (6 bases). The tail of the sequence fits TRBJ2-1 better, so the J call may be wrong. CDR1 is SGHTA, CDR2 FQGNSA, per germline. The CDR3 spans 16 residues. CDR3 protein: CASSVTLGLRDNEQFF. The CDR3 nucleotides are TGTGCCAGCAGCGTCACCTTGGGACTCCGGGACAATGAGCAGTTCTTC.

The CDR3 nucleotides read TGTGCCAGTAGACAGGGGACACGGGGCACTGAAGCTTTCTTT. This sequence encodes CASRQGTRGTEAFF. The chain is built from TRBV6-5 and TRBJ1-1, with 8 bases that match TRBD1. The CDR3 runs 14 residues. Germline trimming cut 9 bases from V and 4 bases from J; bases unmatched to any gene: 10. Germline V gene lookup returns CDR1 MNHEY and CDR2 SVGAGI.

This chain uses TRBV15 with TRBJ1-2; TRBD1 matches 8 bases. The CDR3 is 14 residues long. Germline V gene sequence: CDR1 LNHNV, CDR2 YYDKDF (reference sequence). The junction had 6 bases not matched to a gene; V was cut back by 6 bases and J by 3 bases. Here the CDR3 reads CATSLAGGDYGYTF. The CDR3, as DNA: TGTGCCACCAGTCTTGCAGGGGGCGACTATGGCTACACCTTC. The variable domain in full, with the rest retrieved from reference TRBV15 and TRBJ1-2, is DAMVIQNPRYQVTQFGKPVTLSCSQTLNHNVMYWYQQKSSQAPKLLFHYYDKDFNNEADTPDNFQSRRPNTSFCFLDIRSPGLGDTAMYLCATSLAGGDYGYTFGSGTRLTVV.

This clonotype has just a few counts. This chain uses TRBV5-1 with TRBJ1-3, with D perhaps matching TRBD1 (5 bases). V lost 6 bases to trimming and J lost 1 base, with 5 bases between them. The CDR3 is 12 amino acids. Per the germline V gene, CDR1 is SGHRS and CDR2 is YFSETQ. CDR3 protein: CASKGSGNTIYF. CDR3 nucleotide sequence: TGCGCCAGCAAGGGGTCTGGAAACACCATATATTTT.

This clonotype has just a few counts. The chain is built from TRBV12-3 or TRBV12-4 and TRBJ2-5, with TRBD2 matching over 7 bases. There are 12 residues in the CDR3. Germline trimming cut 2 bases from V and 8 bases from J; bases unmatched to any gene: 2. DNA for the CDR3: TGTGCCAGCAGTTTAACGGGGGGTACCCAGTACTTC. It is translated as CASSLTGGTQYF.

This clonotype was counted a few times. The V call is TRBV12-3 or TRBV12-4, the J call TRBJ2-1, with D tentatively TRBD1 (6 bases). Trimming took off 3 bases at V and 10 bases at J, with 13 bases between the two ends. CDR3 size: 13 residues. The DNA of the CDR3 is TGTGCCAGCAGTTTCTCAGGGGCTAAAGAGCAGTTCTTC. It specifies CASSFSGAKEQFF.

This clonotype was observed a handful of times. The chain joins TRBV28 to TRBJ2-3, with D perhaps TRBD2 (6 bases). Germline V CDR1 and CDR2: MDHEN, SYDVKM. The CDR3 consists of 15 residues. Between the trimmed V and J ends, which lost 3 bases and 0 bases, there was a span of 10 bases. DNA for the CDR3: TGTGCCAGCAGTTTCGACGGGACTAGCACAGATACGCAGTATTTT. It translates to CASSFDGTSTDTQYF.

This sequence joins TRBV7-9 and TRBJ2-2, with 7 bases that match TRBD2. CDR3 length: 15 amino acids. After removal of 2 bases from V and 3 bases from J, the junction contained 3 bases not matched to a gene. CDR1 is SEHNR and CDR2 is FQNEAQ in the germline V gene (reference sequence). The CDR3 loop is CASSLSGGHTGELFF. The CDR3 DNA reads TGTGCCAGCAGCTTATCGGGGGGACACACCGGGGAGCTGTTTTTT.

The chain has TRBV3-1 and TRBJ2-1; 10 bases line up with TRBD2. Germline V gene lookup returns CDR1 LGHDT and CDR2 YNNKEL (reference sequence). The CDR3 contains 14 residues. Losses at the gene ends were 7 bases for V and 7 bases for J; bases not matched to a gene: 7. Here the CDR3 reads CASKTLAGVNEQFF. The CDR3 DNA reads TGTGCCAGCAAAACCCTAGCGGGAGTGAATGAGCAGTTCTTC.

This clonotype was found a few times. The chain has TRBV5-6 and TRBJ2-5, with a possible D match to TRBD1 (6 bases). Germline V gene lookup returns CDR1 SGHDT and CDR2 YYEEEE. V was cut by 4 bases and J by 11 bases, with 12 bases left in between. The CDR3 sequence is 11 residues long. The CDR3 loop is CASSPRQEQYF. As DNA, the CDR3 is TGTGCCAGCAGCCCTCGACAGGAGCAGTACTTC. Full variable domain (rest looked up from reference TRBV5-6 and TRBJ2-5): DAGVTQSPTHLIKTRGQQVTLRCSPKSGHDTVSWYQQALGQGPQFIFQYYEEEERQRGNFPDRFSGHQFPNYSSELNVNALLLGDSALYLCASSPRQEQYFGPGTRLLVL.

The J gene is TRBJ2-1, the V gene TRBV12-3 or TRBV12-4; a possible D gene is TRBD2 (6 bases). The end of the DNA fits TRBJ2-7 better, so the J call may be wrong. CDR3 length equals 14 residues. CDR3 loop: CASSAFGGYYEQYF. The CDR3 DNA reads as TGTGCCAGCAGCGCCTTCGGGGGATATTACGAGCAGTACTTC.

CDR3 nucleotides: TGTGCCAGCCGGGACAGGGAGAACAATGAGCAGTTCTTC. It translates to CASRDRENNEQFF. The chain has TRBV2 and TRBJ2-1, with 9 bases aligning to TRBD1. The CDR3 loop spans 13 amino acids. V lost 8 bases to trimming and J lost 5 bases; unmatched junction nucleotides: 4. The germline V gene encodes CDR1 SNHLY and CDR2 FYNNEI.

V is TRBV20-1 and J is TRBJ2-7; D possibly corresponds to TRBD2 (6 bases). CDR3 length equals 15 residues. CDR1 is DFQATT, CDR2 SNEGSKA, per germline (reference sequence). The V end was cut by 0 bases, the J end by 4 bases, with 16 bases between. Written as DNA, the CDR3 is TGCAGTGCTAGAGATTCGCGGAGGGTCGGATACGAGCAGTACTTC. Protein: CSARDSRRVGYEQYF.

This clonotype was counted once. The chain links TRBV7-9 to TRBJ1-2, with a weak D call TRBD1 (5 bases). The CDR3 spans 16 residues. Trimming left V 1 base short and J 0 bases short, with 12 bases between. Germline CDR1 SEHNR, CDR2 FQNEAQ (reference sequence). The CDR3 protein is CASSLGEQEANYGYTF. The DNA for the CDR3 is TGTGCCAGCAGCTTAGGGGAACAGGAGGCTAACTATGGCTACACCTTC. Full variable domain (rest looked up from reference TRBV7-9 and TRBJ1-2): DTGVSQNPRHKITKRGQNVTFRCDPISEHNRLYWYRQTLGQGPEFLTYFQNEAQLEKSRLLSDRFSAERPKGSFSTLEIQRTEQGDSAMYLCASSLGEQEANYGYTFGSGTRLTVV.